Below, 18 T cell receptor beta chains from the same sample are listed, as sequenced in a study of blood T cells in healthy people across ages (dated by TCRdb to the mid-2010s). Libraries were prepared through 5' RACE. Sequencing took place on an Illumina HiSeq 2500. The second PCR ran for about 6 to 11 cycles and used a J-beta primer mix along with a sample-barcoded 5' primer. TCRdb ran its own pipeline on the public reads, namely fastp trimming at Q25 and MiXCR clone calling, and kept in-frame beta chains. Identical CDR3 proteins give one entry, which carries the most common genes and DNA. The sample table records fewer than 2,000,000 distinct CDR3 sequences; 30% to 35% of these occur just once. The leading ten clones occupy 10% to 12% of the sample. Sequencing was carried out using blood. Receptor source: a woman aged 30 to 39 in good health.

This rearrangement joins TRBV7-9 to TRBJ1-6; D is ambiguous. CDR3 length: 17 residues. Germline assignment: CDR1 SEHNR and CDR2 FQNEAQ (reference sequence). With 0 bases removed from V and 0 bases from J, the gap between germline ends came to 9 bases. CDR3 in DNA: TGTGCCAGCAGCTTAGCCGGGATGAGCTCCTATAATTCACCCCTCCACTTT. Its translation: CASSLAGMSSYNSPLHF. Based on the CDR3 plus reference TRBV7-9 and TRBJ1-6, the full variable domain is DTGVSQNPRHKITKRGQNVTFRCDPISEHNRLYWYRQTLGQGPEFLTYFQNEAQLEKSRLLSDRFSAERPKGSFSTLEIQRTEQGDSAMYLCASSLAGMSSYNSPLHFGNGTRLTVT.

The chain uses TRBV6-4 and TRBJ2-3; D possibly corresponds to TRBD2 (6 bases). This CDR3 is 12 amino acids long. Trimming took 9 bases from V and 2 from J, leaving 9 bases between them. In germline, CDR1 is MRHNA, CDR2 SNTAGT. The CDR3 region has the DNA TGTGCCAGGCGGGGTGCCACAGATACGCAGTATTTT. Translation: CARRGATDTQYF.

This clonotype was recorded a few times. The V gene is TRBV12-3 or TRBV12-4, the J gene TRBJ2-5; TRBD1 is a possible D gene (6 bases). With 6 bases removed from V and 5 bases from J, the gap between germline ends came to 22 bases. The CDR3 is made up of 16 amino acids. The CDR3 DNA reads as TGTGCCAGCAGCTTGGGGGTGACAGGTCCCCAGGAGACCCAGTACTTC. Its protein is CASSLGVTGPQETQYF.

This rearrangement joins TRBV11-2 to TRBJ1-2; TRBD1 aligns across 7 bases. V was pared by 4 bases and J by 4 bases, with 15 bases of the junction left unmatched. The CDR3 is 17 amino acids. Per the germline V gene, CDR1 is SGHAT and CDR2 is FQNNGV. The DNA for the CDR3 is TGTGCCAGCAGCTCTCCGGCAGGGGGGCGAGGTAGCTATGGCTACACCTTC. This sequence encodes CASSSPAGGRGSYGYTF.

In its sample, this clonotype was seen many times. The CDR3 sequence is CASSRGFLGQTQYF. CDR3 in DNA: TGTGCCAGCAGTCGCGGTTTTCTCGGGCAGACCCAGTACTTC. The chain combines TRBV27 with TRBJ2-5; D uncertain. The CDR3 length is 14 residues. Trimming took off 5 bases at V and 6 bases at J, with 16 bases between the two ends. Germline CDR1 is MNHEY and CDR2 is SMNVEV (reference sequence).

The rearrangement uses TRBV27 and TRBJ2-5; D perhaps matches TRBD2 (6 bases). With 0 bases removed from V and 5 bases from J, the gap between germline ends came to 13 bases. Germline-derived CDR1 and CDR2 are MNHEY and SMNVEV (reference sequence). This CDR3 contains 15 residues. The CDR3 here is CASSLSMGGRETQYF. CDR3 DNA sequence: TGTGCCAGCAGTTTATCTATGGGGGGTCGGGAGACCCAGTACTTC.

The sample holds many counts of this clonotype. This chain links TRBV15 with TRBJ2-5, with D possibly being TRBD2 (6 bases). Looked up from germline, CDR1 is LNHNV and CDR2 is YYDKDF (reference sequence). The CDR3 extends over 14 amino acids. Trimming took 5 bases from V and 3 from J, leaving 13 bases between them. CDR3 nucleotides: TGTGCCACCAGCCCTAAGTCGGGGGAAGAGACCCAGTACTTC. Translation: CATSPKSGEETQYF.

On this clonotype itself: One base away lies a much larger clone, so this may be a sequencing read error. The chain is built from TRBV6-5 and TRBJ2-5, with D maybe TRBD2 (5 bases). The CDR3 is 15 amino acids. V lost 2 bases, J lost 1 base, and 11 bases lay in between. Germline CDR1 is MNHEY and CDR2 is SVGAGI. CDR3 DNA sequence: TGTGCCAGCAGTTACAGGAACCGGGGCCAAGAGACCCAGTACTTC. This gives the protein CASSYRNRGQETQYF.

This clonotype showed up just a few times. The V and J genes are TRBV18 and TRBJ2-7; D remains ambiguous. This CDR3 spans 13 amino acids. V was cut by 2 bases and J by 4 bases, with 9 bases left in between. Germline V gives CDR1 KGHSH, CDR2 LQKENI. CDR3: CASSPVGAYEQYF. The DNA of the CDR3 is TGTGCCAGCTCACCAGTGGGCGCATACGAGCAGTACTTC. Variable domain in full (rest from reference TRBV18 and TRBJ2-7): NAGVMQNPRHLVRRRGQEARLRCSPMKGHSHVYWYRQLPEEGLKFMVYLQKENIIDESGMPKERFSAEFPKEGPSILRIQQVVRGDSAAYFCASSPVGAYEQYFGPGTRLTVT.

This clonotype was observed a handful of times. In nucleotides, the CDR3 is TGTGCCAGCAGTCGGACATACTACGAGCAGTACTTC. Its translation is CASSRTYYEQYF. The rearrangement joins TRBV12-3 or TRBV12-4 to TRBJ2-7; D possibly corresponds to TRBD1 (5 bases). Deletions cut 5 bases from V and 3 bases from J, with 8 bases between. The length of the CDR3 is 12 residues.

The chain carries TRBV20-1 and TRBJ2-3; 7 positions match TRBD2. Trimming cost V 4 bases and J 4 bases; bases outside gene matches: 8. CDR1 and CDR2 from the germline V gene are DFQATT and SNEGSKA (reference sequence). This CDR3 has 14 amino acids. CDR3: CSAKFASGADTQYF. CDR3 in DNA: TGCAGTGCTAAGTTCGCTAGCGGCGCAGATACGCAGTATTTT.

On this clonotype: One junction end disagrees with the germline gene, perhaps due to a read error. V and J are TRBV7-9 and TRBJ1-5; D is uncertain. Germline V gene lookup returns CDR1 SEHNR and CDR2 FQNEAQ (reference sequence). This CDR3 spans 14 amino acids. CDR3 in amino acids: CASSLGGNNQPRHF. The CDR3 coding sequence is TGTGCCAGCAGCTTGGGAGGCAACAATCAGCCCCGGCATTTT.

The rearrangement links TRBV14 to TRBJ2-5; TRBD2 might be the D (6 bases). Per germline, CDR1 SGHDN and CDR2 FVKESK. The CDR3 is 18 amino acids. Trimming removed 3 bases at V and 5 bases at J, with 25 bases between. The CDR3 loop reads CASSQRARSNGGKETQYF. The DNA of the CDR3 is TGTGCCAGCAGCCAGCGGGCGAGATCAAACGGAGGGAAGGAGACCCAGTACTTC. Full variable domain (remainder filled in from reference TRBV14 and TRBJ2-5): EAGVTQFPSHSVIEKGQTVTLRCDPISGHDNLYWYRRVMGKEIKFLLHFVKESKQDESGMPNNRFLAERTGGTYSTLKVQPAELEDSGVYFCASSQRARSNGGKETQYFGPGTRLLVL.

The V and J genes are TRBV9 and TRBJ1-2; D not resolved. V was shortened by 3 bases and J by 1 base, with 13 bases between the two germline ends. CDR1 is SGDLS, CDR2 YYNGEE, per germline. The CDR3 runs 15 residues. CDR3 nucleotide sequence: TGTGCCAGCAGCGGGGATTGGCAGAGTAACTATGGCTACACCTTC. Translated, it gives CASSGDWQSNYGYTF. The full variable domain, its missing parts supplied by reference TRBV9 and TRBJ1-2, is DSGVTQTPKHLITATGQRVTLRCSPRSGDLSVYWYQQSLDQGLQFLIQYYNGEERAKGNILERFSAQQFPDLHSELNLSSLELGDSALYFCASSGDWQSNYGYTFGSGTRLTVV.

In its sample, this clonotype was seen many times. The gene calls are TRBV9 and TRBJ2-5; a weak D match, TRBD2 (6 bases). Trimming took off 3 bases at V and 3 bases at J, with 9 bases between the two ends. Germline V gene data show CDR1 as SGDLS and CDR2 as YYNGEE. The CDR3 loop spans 13 amino acids. This CDR3 reads CASSEGGEETQYF. In DNA, the CDR3 is TGTGCCAGCAGCGAGGGAGGTGAAGAGACCCAGTACTTC.

The chain uses TRBV20-1 and TRBJ1-1; D uncertain. Looked up from germline, CDR1 is DFQATT and CDR2 is SNEGSKA (reference sequence). This CDR3 contains 12 residues. V was trimmed by 4 bases and J by 8 bases, leaving 14 bases between them. CDR3 loop: CSAITAGSEAFF. The CDR3 bases are TGCAGTGCTATCACCGCCGGGTCGGAAGCTTTCTTT.

As regards this clonotype: Possible read error: a much larger clone is one base away. The rearrangement uses TRBV4-1 and TRBJ2-1; the D gene is possibly TRBD2 (6 bases). CDR3 size: 15 residues. Germline values: CDR1 MGHRA, CDR2 YSYEKL. Trimming took 1 base from V and 1 from J, leaving 8 bases between them. CDR3 residues: CASSQGGESYNEQFF. The CDR3 DNA reads as TGCGCCAGCAGCCAAGGCGGGGAATCCTACAATGAGCAGTTCTTC.

The chain links TRBV4-1 to TRBJ1-2; D is unresolved. Per the germline V gene, CDR1 is MGHRA and CDR2 is YSYEKL. V dropped 0 bases and J dropped 6 bases, with 11 bases sitting between them. The CDR3 extends over 14 amino acids. DNA for the CDR3: TGCGCCAGCAGCCAAGATACGGGATGGAATGGCTACACCTTC. This encodes CASSQDTGWNGYTF.